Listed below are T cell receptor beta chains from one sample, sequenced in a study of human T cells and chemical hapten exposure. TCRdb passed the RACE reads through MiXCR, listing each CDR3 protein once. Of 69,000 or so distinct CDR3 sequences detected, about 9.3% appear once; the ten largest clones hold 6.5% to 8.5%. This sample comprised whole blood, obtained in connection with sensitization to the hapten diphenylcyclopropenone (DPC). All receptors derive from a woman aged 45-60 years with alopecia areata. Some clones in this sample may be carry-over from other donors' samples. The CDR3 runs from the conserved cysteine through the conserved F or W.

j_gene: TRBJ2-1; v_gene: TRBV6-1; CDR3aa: CASMGLAGYNEQFF
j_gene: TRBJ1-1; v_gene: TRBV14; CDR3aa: CASSQVWNRGNTEAFF
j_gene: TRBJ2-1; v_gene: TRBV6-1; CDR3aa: CASSEFGTSRNEQFF
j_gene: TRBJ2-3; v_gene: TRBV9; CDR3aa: CASSPRTSGRYTTQYF
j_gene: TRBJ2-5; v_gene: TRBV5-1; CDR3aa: CASSLSEAAKTQYF
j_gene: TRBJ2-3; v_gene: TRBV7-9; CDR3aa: CASSREDTQYF
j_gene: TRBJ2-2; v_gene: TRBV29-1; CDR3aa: CSVGTVTGELFF
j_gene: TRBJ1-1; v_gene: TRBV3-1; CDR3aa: CASSQAAGDTEAFF
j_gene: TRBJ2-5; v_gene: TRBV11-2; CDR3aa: CASSFVTGEETQYF
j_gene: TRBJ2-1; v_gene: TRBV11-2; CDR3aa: CASSLDPHDSSYNEQFF
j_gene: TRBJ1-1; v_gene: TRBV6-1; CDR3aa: CASSPSEQGNTEAFF
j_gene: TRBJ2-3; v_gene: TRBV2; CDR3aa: CARTSGFTDTQYF
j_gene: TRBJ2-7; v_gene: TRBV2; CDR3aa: CASSVERMSSYEQYF
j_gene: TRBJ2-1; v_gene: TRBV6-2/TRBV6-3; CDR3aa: CASSSGSYNEQFF
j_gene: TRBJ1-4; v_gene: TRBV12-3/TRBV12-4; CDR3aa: CASSFTSGRVFSEKLFF
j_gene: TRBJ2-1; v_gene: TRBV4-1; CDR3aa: CASSHPLAGAGREQFF
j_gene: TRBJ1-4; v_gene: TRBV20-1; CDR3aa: CSASPQPTNEKLFF
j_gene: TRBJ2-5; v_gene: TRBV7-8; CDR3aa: CASSPGGRETQYF
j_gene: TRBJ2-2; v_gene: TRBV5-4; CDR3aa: CASSSGTSPTGELFF
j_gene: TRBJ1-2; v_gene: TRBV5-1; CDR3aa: CASSLEQDYGYTF
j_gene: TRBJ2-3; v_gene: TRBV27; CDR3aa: CASSFADTQYF
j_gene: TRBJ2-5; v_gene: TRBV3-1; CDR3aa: CASSQRGEETQYF